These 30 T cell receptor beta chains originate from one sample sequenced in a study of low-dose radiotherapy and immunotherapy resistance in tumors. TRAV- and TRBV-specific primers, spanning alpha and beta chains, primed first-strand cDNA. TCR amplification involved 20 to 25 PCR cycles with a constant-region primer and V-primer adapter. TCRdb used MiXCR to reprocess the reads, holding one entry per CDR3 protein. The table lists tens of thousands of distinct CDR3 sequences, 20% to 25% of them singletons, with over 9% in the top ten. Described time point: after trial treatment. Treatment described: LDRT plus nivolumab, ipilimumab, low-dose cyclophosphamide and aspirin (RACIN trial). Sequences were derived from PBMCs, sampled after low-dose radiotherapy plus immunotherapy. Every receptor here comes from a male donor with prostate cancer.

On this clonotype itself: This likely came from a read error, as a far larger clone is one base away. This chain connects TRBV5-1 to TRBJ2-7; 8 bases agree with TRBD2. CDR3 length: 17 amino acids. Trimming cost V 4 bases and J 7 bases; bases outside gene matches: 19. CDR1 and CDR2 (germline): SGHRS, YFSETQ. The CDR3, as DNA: TGCGCCAGCAGCCGGATGACTAGCGCGGGAATTAGCGATGAGCAGTACTTC. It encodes CASSRMTSAGISDEQYF.

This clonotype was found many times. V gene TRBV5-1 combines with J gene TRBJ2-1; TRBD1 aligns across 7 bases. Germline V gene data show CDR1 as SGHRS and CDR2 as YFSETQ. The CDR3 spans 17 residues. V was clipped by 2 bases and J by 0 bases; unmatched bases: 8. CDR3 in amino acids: CASSLTGVQYSYNEQFF. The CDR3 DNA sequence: TGCGCCAGCAGCTTAACAGGGGTTCAATACTCCTACAATGAGCAGTTCTTC.

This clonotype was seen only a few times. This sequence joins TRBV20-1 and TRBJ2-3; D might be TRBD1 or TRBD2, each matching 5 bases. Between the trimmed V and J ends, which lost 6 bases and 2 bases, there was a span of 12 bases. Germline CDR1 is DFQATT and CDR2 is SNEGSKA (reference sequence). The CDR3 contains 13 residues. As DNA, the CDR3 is TGCAGTGCCCGAGGGGATTCCACAGATACGCAGTATTTT. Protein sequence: CSARGDSTDTQYF.

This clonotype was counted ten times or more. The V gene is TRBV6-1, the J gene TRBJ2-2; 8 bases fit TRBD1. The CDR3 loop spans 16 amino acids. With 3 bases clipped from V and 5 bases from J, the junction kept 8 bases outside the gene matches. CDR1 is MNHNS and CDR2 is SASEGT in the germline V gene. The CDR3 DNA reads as TGTGCCAGCAGTGAGAACTTCCAGGGGGCTACCGGGGAGCTGTTTTTT. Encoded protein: CASSENFQGATGELFF.

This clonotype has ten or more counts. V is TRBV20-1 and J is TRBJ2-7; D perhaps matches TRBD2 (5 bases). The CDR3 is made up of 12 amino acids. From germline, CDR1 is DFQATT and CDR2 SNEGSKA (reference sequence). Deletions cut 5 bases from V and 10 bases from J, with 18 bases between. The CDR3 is CSAYQPGLPQYF. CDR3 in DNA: TGCAGTGCTTATCAGCCTGGACTTCCACAGTACTTC.

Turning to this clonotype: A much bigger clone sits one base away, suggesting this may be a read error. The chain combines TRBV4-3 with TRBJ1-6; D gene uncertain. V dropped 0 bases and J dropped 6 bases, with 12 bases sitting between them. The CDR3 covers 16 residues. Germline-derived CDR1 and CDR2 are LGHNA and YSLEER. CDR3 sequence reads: CASSQDTTACNSPLHF. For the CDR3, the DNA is TGCGCCAGCAGCCAAGATACGACGGCCTGTAATTCACCCCTCCACTTT.

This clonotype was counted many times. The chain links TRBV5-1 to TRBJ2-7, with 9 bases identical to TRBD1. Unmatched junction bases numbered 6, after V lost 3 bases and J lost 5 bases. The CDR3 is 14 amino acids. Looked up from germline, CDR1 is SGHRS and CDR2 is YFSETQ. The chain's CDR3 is CASSSGTGRDEQYF. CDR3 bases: TGCGCCAGCAGCTCCGGGACAGGGAGAGACGAGCAGTACTTC.

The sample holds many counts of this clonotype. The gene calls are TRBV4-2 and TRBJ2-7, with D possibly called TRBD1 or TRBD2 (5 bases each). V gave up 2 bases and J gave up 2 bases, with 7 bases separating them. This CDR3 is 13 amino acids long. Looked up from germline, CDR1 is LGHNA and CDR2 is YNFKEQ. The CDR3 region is CASSQTGPYEQYF. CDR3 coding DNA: TGTGCCAGCAGCCAAACGGGACCCTACGAGCAGTACTTC.

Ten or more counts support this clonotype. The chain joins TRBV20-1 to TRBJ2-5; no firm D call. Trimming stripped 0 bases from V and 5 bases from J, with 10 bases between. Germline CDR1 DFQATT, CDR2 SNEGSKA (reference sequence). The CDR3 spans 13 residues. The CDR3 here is CSARDPATETQYF. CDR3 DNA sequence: TGCAGTGCTAGAGATCCAGCGACGGAGACCCAGTACTTC.

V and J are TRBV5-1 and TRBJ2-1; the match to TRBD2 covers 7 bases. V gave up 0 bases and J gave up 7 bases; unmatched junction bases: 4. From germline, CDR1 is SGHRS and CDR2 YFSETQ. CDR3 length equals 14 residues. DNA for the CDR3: TGCGCCAGCAGCTTGGAGGGGCGGGGGAATGAGCAGTTCTTC. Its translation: CASSLEGRGNEQFF. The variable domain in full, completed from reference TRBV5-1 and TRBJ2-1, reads KAGVTQTPRYLIKTRGQQVTLSCSPISGHRSVSWYQQTPGQGLQFLFEYFSETQRNKGNFPGRFSGRQFSNSRSEMNVSTLELGDSALYLCASSLEGRGNEQFFGPGTRLTVL.

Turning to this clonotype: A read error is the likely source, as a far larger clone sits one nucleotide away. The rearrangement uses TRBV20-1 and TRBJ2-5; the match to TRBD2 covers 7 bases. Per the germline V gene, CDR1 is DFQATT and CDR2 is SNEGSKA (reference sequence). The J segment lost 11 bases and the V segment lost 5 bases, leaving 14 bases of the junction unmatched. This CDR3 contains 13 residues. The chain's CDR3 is CSAPQTSRNEQYF. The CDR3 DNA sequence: TGCAGTGCTCCTCAGACTAGCCGGAATGAGCAGTACTTC.

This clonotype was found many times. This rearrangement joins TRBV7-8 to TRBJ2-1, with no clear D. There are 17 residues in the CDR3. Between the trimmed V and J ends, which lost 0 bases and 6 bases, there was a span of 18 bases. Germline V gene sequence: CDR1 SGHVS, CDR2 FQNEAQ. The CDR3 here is CASSLADWKSGVNEQFF. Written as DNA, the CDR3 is TGTGCCAGCAGCTTAGCGGATTGGAAGTCTGGAGTCAATGAGCAGTTCTTC.

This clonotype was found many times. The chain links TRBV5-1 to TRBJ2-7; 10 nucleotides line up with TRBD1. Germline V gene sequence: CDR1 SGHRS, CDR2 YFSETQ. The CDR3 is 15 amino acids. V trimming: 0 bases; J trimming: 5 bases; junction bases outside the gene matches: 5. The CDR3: CASSLGSGTGDEQYF. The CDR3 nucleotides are TGCGCCAGCAGCTTGGGATCGGGGACAGGGGACGAGCAGTACTTC.

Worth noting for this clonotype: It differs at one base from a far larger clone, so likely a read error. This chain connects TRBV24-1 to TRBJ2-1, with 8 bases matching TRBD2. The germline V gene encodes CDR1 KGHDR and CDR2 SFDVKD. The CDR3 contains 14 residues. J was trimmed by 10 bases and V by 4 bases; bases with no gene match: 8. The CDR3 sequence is CATSETSGSGEQFF. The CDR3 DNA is TGTGCCACCAGTGAAACTAGCGGCTCGGGCGAGCAGTTCTTC.

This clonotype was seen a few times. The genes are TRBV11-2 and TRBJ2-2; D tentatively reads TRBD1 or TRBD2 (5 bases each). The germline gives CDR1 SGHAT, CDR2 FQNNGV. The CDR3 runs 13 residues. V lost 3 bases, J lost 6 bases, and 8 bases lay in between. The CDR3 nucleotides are TGTGCCAGCAGCTTGGGGGTTGCCGGGGAGCTGTTTTTT. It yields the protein CASSLGVAGELFF.

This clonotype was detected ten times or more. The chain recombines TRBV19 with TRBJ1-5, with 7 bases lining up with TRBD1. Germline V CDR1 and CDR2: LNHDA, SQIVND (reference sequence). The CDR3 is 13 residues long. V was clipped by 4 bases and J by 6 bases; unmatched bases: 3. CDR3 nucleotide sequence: TGTGCCAGTAGTACGGGACAGACTCAGCCCCAGCATTTT. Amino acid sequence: CASSTGQTQPQHF.

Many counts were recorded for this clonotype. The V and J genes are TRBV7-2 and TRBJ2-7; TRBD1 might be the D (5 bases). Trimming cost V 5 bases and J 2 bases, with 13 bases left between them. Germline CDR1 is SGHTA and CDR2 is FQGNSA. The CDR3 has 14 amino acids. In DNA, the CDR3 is TGTGCCAGCAGCCTCGTGACAGAGACCTACGAGCAGTACTTC. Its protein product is CASSLVTETYEQYF.

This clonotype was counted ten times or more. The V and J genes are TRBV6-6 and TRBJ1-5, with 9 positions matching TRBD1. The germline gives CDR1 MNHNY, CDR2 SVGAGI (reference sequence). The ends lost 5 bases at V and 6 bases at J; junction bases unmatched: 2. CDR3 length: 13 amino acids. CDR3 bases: TGTGCCAGCAGTGGACAGGGGAGTCAGCCCCAGCATTTT. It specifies CASSGQGSQPQHF.

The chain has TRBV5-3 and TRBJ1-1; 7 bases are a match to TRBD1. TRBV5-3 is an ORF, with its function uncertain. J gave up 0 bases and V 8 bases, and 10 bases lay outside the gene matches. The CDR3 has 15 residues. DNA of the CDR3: TGTGCCAGCAGGGGACAGACAATGTTGAACACTGAAGCTTTCTTT. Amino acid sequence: CASRGQTMLNTEAFF.

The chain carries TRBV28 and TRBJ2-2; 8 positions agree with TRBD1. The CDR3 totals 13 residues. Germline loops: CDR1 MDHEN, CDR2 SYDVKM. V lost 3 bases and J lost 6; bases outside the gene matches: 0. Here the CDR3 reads CASSFRGPGELFF. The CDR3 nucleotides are TGTGCCAGCAGTTTCAGGGGGCCCGGGGAGCTGTTTTTT.

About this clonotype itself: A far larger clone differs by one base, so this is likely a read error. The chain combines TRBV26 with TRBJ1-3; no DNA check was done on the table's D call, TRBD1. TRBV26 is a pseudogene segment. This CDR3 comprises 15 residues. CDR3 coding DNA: TGTGCCACGACGGACAGCATCCCCTCTGGAAACACCATATATTTT. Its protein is CATTDSIPSGNTIYF.

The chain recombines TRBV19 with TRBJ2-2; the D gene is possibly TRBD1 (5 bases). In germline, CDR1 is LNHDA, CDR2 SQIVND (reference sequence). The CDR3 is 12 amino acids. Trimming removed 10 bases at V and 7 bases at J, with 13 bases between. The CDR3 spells CATRQSGGELFF. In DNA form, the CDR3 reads TGTGCCACTAGACAGTCGGGCGGGGAGCTGTTTTTT.

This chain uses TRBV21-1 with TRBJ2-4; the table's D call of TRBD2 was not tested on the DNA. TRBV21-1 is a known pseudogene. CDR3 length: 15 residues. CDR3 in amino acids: CASSNGGLAGTIQYF. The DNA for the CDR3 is TGTGCCAGCAGCAACGGGGGACTAGCGGGCACGATTCAGTACTTC.

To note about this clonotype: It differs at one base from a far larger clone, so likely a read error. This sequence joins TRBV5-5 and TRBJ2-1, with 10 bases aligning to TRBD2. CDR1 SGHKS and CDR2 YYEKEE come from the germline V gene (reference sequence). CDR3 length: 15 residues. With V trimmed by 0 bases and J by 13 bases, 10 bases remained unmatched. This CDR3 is CASSLEGLAAETQFF. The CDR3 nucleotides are TGTGCCAGCAGCTTGGAAGGACTAGCGGCAGAGACCCAGTTCTTC.

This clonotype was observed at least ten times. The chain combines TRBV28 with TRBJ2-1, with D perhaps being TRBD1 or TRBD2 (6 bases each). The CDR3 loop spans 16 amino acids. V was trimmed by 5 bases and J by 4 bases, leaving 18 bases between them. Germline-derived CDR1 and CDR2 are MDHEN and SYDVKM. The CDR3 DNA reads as TGTGCCAGCAGTGGAGGGGACATTCTCATTTACAATGAGCAGTTCTTC. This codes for CASSGGDILIYNEQFF.

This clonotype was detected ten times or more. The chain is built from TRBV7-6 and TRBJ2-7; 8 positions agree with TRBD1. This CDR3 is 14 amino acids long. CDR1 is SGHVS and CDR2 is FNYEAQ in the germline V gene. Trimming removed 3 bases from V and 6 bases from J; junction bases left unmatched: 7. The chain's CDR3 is CASSFGAGGFEQYF. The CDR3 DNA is TGTGCCAGCAGCTTTGGTGCAGGGGGCTTCGAGCAGTACTTC.

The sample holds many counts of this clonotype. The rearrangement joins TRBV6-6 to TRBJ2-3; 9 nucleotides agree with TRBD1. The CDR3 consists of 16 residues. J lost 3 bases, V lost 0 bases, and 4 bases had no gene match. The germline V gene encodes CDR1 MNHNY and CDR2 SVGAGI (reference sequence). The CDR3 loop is CASSYSTGGWTDTQYF. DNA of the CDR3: TGTGCCAGCAGTTACTCGACAGGGGGATGGACAGATACGCAGTATTTT.

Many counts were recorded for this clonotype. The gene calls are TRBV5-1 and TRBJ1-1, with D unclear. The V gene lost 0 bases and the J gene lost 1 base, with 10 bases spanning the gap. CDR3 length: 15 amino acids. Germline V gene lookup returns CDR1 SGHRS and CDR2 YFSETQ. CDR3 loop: CASSLDGRPNTEAFF. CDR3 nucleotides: TGCGCCAGCAGCTTGGATGGGCGGCCGAACACTGAAGCTTTCTTT.

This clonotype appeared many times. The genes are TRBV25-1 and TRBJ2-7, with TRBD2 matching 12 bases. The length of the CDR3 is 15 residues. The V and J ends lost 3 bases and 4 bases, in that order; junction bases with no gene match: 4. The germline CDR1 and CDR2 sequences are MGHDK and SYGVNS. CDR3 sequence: CASSDITSGRYEQYF. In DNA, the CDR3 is TGTGCCAGCAGTGATATCACTAGCGGGAGGTACGAGCAGTACTTC.

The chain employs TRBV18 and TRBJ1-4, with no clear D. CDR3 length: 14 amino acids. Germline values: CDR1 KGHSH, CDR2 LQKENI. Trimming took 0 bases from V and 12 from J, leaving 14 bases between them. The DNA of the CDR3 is TGTGCCAGCTCACCACCTGGACGGTCCGAAGAACTGTTTTTT. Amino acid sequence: CASSPPGRSEELFF.